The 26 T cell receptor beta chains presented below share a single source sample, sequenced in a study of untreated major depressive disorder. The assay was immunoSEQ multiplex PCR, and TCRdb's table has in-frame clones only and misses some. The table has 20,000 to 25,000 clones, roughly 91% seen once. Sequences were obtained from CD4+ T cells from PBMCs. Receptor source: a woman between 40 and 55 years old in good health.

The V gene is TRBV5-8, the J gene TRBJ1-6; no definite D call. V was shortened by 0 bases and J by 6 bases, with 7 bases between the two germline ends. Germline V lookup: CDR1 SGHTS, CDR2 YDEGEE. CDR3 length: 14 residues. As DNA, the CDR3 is TGTGCCAGCAGCTTGGCCTGGGGTAATTCACCCCTCCACTTT. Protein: CASSLAWGNSPLHF.

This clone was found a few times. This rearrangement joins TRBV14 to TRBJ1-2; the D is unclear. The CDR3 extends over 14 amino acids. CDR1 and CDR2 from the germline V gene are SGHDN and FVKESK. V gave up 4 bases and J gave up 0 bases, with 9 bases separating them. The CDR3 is CASSPIRANYGYTF. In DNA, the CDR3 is TGTGCCAGCAGCCCAATCCGGGCTAACTATGGCTACACCTTC.

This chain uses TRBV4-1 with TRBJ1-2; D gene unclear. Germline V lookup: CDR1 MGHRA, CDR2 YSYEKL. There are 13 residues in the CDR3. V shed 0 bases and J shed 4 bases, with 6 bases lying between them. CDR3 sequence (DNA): TGCGCCAGCAGCCAAGATGGCGGCTATGGCTACACCTTC. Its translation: CASSQDGGYGYTF.

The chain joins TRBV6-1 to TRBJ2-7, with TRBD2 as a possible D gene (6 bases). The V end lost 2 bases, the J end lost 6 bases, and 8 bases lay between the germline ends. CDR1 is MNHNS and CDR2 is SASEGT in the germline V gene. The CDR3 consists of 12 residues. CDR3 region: CASSERLGEQYV. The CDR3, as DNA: TGTGCCAGCAGTGAACGACTAGGCGAGCAGTACGTC.

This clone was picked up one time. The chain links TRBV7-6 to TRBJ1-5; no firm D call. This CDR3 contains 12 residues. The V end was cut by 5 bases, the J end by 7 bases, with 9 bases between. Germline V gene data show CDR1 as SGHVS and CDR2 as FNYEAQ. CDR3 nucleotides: TGTGCCAGCAGCCCACCGGGACAGCCCCAGCATTTT. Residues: CASSPPGQPQHF.

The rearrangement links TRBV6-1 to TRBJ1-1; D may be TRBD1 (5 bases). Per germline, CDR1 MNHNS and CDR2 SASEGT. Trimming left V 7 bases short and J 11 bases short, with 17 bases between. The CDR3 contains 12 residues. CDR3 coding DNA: TGTGCCAGCATCACCGGGACCTTGGGGGCTTTCTTT. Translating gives CASITGTLGAFF.

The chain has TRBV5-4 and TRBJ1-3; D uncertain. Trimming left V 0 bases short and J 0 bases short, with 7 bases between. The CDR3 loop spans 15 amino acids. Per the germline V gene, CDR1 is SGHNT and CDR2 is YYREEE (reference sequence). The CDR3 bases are TGTGCCAGCAGCTTGGTTCTCAGCTCTGGAAACACCATATATTTT. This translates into CASSLVLSSGNTIYF.

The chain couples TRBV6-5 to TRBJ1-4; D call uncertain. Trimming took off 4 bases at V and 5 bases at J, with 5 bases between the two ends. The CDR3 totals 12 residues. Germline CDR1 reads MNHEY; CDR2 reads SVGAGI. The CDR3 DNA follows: TGTGCCAGCAGTTCGACGAATGAAAAACTGTTTTTT. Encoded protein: CASSSTNEKLFF.

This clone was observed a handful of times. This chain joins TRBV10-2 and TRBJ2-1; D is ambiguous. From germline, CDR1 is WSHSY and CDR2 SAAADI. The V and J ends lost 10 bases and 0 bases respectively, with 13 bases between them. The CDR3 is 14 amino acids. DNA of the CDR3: TGCGCCACCAAATCGGGTCCCTCCTACAATGAGCAGTTCTTC. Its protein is CATKSGPSYNEQFF.

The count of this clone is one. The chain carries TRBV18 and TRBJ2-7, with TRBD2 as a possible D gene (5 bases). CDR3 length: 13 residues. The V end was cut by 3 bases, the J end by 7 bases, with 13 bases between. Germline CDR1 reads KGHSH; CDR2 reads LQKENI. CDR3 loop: CASSPKSGMEQYV. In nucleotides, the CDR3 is TGTGCCAGCTCACCTAAGTCGGGAATGGAGCAGTACGTC.

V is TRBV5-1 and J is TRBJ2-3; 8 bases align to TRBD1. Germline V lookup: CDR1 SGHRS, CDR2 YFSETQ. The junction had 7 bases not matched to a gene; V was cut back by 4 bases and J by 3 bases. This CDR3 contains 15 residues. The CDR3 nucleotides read TGCGCCAGCAGCCAGGACAGGGTGCGGACAGATACGCAGTATTTT. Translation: CASSQDRVRTDTQYF. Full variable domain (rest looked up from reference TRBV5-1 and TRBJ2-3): KAGVTQTPRYLIKTRGQQVTLSCSPISGHRSVSWYQQTPGQGLQFLFEYFSETQRNKGNFPGRFSGRQFSNSRSEMNVSTLELGDSALYLCASSQDRVRTDTQYFGPGTRLTVL.

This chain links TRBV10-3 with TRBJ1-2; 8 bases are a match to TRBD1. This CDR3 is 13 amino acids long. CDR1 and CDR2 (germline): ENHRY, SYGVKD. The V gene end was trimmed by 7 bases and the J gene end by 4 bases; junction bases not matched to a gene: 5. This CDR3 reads CAITSDRGYGYTF. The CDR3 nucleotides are TGTGCCATCACTTCCGACAGGGGCTATGGCTACACCTTC.

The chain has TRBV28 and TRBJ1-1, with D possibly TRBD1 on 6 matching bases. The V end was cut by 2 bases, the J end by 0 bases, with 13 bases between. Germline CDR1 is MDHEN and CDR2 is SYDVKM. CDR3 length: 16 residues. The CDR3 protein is CASSLVEGQMNTEAFF. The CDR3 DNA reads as TGTGCCAGCAGTTTAGTTGAAGGACAGATGAACACTGAAGCTTTCTTT. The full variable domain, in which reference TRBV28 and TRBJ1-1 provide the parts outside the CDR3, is DVKVTQSSRYLVKRTGEKVFLECVQDMDHENMFWYRQDPGLGLRLIYFSYDVKMKEKGDIPEGYSVSREKKERFSLILESASTNQTSMYLCASSLVEGQMNTEAFFGQGTRLTVV.

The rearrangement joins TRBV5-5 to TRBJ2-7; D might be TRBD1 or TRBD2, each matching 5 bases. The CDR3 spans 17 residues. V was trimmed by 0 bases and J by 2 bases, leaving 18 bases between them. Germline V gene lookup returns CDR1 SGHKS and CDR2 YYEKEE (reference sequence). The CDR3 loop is CASSLADPGRAPYEQYV. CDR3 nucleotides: TGTGCCAGCAGCTTGGCCGACCCGGGACGGGCCCCCTACGAGCAGTACGTC.

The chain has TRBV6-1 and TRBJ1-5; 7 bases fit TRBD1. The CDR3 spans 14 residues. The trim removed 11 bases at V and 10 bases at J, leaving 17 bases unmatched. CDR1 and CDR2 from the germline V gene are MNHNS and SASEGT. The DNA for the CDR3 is TGTGCCTGTAGAACAGGGACAGCAATGTCACCCCAGCATTTT. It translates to CACRTGTAMSPQHF.

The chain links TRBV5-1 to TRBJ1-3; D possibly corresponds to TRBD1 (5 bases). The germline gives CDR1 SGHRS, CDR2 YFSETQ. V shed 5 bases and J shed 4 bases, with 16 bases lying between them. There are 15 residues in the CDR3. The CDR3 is CASRALLGPGNTIYF. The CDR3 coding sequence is TGCGCCAGCAGGGCCCTGTTGGGGCCCGGAAACACCATATATTTT.

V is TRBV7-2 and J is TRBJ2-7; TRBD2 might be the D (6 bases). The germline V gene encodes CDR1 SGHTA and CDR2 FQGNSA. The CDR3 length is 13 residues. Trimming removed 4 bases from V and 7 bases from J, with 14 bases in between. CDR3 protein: CASSSGEAGEQYF. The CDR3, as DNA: TGTGCCAGCAGCTCCGGGGAGGCGGGTGAGCAGTACTTC.

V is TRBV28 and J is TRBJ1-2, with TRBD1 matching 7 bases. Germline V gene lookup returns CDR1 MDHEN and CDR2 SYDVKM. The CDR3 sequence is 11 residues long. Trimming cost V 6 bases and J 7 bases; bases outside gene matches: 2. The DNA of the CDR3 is TGTGCCAGCAGCTACAGGGGTGGCTACACCTTC. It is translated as CASSYRGGYTF.

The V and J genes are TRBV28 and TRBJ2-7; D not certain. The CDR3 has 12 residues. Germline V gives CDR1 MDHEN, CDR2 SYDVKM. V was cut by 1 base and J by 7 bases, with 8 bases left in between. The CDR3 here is CASSLSPPEQYF. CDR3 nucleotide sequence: TGTGCCAGCAGTTTATCCCCTCCAGAGCAGTACTTC.

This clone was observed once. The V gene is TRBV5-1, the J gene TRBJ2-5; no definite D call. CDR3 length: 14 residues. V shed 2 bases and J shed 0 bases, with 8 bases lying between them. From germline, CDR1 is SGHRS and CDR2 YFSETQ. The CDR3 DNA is TGCGCCAGCAGCTTATTGACCGACCAAGAGACCCAGTACTTC. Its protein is CASSLLTDQETQYF.

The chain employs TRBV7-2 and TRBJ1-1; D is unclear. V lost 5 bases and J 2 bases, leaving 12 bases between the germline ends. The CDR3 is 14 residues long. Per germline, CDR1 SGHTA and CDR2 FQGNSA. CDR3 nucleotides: TGTGCCAGCAGCACTGGGCCTAGTAACACTGAAGCTTTCTTT. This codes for CASSTGPSNTEAFF.

The CDR3 sequence: CASSAGAGDEKLFF. The CDR3 DNA reads TGTGCCAGCAGTGCGGGGGCCGGGGATGAAAAACTGTTTTTT. The V and J genes are TRBV27 and TRBJ1-4; TRBD1 is a possible D gene (6 bases). The germline V and J ends were trimmed by 5 bases and 6 bases, with 13 bases remaining between them. The germline gives CDR1 MNHEY, CDR2 SMNVEV (reference sequence). The CDR3 totals 14 residues.

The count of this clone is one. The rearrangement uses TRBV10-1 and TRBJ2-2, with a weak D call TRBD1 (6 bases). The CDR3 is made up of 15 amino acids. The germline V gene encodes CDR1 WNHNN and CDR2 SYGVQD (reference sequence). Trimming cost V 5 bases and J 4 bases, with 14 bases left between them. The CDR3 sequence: CASSPTRTVTGELFF. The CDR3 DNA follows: TGCGCCAGCAGTCCCACCAGGACAGTCACCGGGGAGCTGTTTTTT.

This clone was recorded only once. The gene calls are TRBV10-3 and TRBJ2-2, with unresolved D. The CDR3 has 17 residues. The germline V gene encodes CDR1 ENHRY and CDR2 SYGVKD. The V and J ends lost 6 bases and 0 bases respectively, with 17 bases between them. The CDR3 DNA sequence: TGTGCCATCAGCGGTAACCGGGCGGATGCGAACACCGGGGAGCTGTTTTTT. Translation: CAISGNRADANTGELFF.

The CDR3 protein is CASSPALSREQFF. CDR3 DNA: TGTGCCAGCAGTCCGGCCTTATCGAGAGAGCAGTTCTTC. The chain employs TRBV6-6 and TRBJ2-1; no clear D. V lost 5 bases and J 10 bases, leaving 15 bases between the germline ends. The germline CDR1 and CDR2 sequences are MNHNY and SVGAGI (reference sequence). The CDR3 runs 13 residues.

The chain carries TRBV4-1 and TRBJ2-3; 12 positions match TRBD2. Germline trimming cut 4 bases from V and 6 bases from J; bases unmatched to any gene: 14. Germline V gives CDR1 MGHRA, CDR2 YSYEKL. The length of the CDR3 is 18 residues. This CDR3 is CASSPIPGSSGGVDTQYF. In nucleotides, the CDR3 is TGCGCCAGCAGCCCAATCCCCGGGTCTAGCGGGGGGGTGGATACGCAGTATTTT.